This T cell receptor beta chain was captured by sequencing in a study of PD-1 and CTLA-4 blockade in melanoma (dated by TCRdb to about 2021). About the investigation overall: The study compared how PD-1 blockade and CTLA-4 blockade affected the melanoma-reactive CD8 T cell response in patients with melanoma.

On this clone: It has no known antigen specificity. Base qualities were left out, and no much larger clone turns up one base away.

Inclusive of the bounding cysteine and phenylalanine, the CDR3 is 14 residues long. The retained sequence is limited to the CDR3, 42 bases, with the frame set at the first base. CDR1 and CDR2, looked up from the germline V gene (reference sequence), are GTSNPN and SVGIG. V and J are trimmed by 3 bases and 2 bases, and the gene matches miss 3 bases of the junction. Libraries were prepared through the immunoSEQ multiplex PCR assay. This is the immuneACCESS table as TCRdb keeps it, with only in-frame sequences that have V and J called. A part of the clones is gone; compared with another copy, unresolved V genes explain less than half, and the rest is unexplained. The sample table lists 25,000 to 40,000 clones, less than 90% of them with a count of one. Almost 6.5% of the sample is taken by the ten largest.

This sequence originates from a human donor with melanoma. The rearrangement joined TRBV30 to TRBJ2-2; TRBD1 matches 7 bases in the middle. Sequencing used CD8+ T cells from peripheral blood, obtained from a patient given anti-PD-1 treatment. The encoded CDR3 is CAWSRDSNTGELFF. The nucleotides are TGTGCCTGGAGCCGGGACAGCAACACCGGGGAGCTGTTTTTT.